The rows below give T cell receptor beta chains drawn from one sample of a study of T-cell reconstitution after alpha-beta-depleted transplantation in children. TCRdb fed the PCR reads into MiXCR, producing one record per CDR3 protein. The sample includes around 450,000 distinct CDR3 sequences, 15% to 20% of them seen just once. The sample in question was PBMCs, mostly from graft donor cells, obtained 360 days after TCRalphabeta/CD19-depleted stem cell transplant. These receptors were obtained from a boy in the first two years of life who had a stem cell transplant for Wiskott-Aldrich syndrome, so the T cells may come from the graft donor. Both conserved end residues are part of each CDR3. The D gene is left open where the match is weak. Clone size is given for some rows only: seen once, a few or many times, or a class if the clone is expanded.

clone size: -; J gene: TRBJ2-1; V gene: TRBV20-1; D gene: -; CDR3 protein: CSARDSKGGGYEQFF; CDR3 DNA: TGCAGTGCTAGAGATTCCAAAGGGGGAGGATATGAGCAGTTCTTC
clone size: few; J gene: TRBJ2-2; V gene: TRBV6-2/TRBV6-3; D gene: -; CDR3 protein: CASSFPRGAARVTGELFF; CDR3 DNA: TGTGCCAGCAGTTTTCCTCGGGGGGCCGCCCGTGTCACCGGGGAGCTGTTTTTT
clone size: few; J gene: TRBJ2-1; V gene: TRBV7-9; D gene: TRBD2; CDR3 protein: CASSSGLAGIVYEQFF; CDR3 DNA: TGTGCCAGCAGCTCCGGACTAGCGGGGATTGTTTATGAGCAGTTCTTC
clone size: -; J gene: TRBJ1-5; V gene: TRBV12-3/TRBV12-4; D gene: -; CDR3 protein: CASSPSTRGQRQHF; CDR3 DNA: TGTGCCAGCAGTCCTAGTACCCGAGGACAGCGCCAGCATTTT
clone size: -; J gene: TRBJ2-6; V gene: TRBV9; D gene: -; CDR3 protein: CASSVGRGPLSGANVLTF; CDR3 DNA: TGTGCCAGCAGCGTAGGACGGGGGCCCCTCTCTGGGGCCAACGTCCTGACTTTC
clone size: -; J gene: TRBJ1-6; V gene: TRBV20-1; D gene: -; CDR3 protein: CSARDRTTGGNSPLHF; CDR3 DNA: TGCAGTGCTAGAGATCGGACGACAGGAGGTAATTCACCCCTCCACTTT
clone size: few; J gene: TRBJ2-1; V gene: TRBV19; D gene: TRBD2; CDR3 protein: CASSYVRLAGYNEQFF; CDR3 DNA: TGTGCCAGTAGCTACGTTAGACTAGCGGGTTACAATGAGCAGTTCTTC
clone size: few; J gene: TRBJ2-5; V gene: TRBV9; D gene: -; CDR3 protein: CASSVGQAQETQYF; CDR3 DNA: TGTGCCAGCAGCGTAGGGCAGGCCCAAGAGACCCAGTACTTC
clone size: once; J gene: TRBJ2-1; V gene: TRBV15; D gene: TRBD2; CDR3 protein: CATSRKLAGSSYNEQFF; CDR3 DNA: TGTGCCACCAGCAGAAAACTAGCGGGAAGCTCCTACAATGAGCAGTTCTTC
clone size: few; J gene: TRBJ1-1; V gene: TRBV4-3; D gene: -; CDR3 protein: CASSRFPGIEAFF; CDR3 DNA: TGCGCCAGCAGCCGGTTCCCAGGGATTGAAGCTTTCTTT
clone size: -; J gene: TRBJ2-7; V gene: TRBV4-1; D gene: -; CDR3 protein: CASSRAQGLGSYEQYF; CDR3 DNA: TGCGCCAGCAGCCGAGCGCAGGGTTTGGGCTCCTACGAGCAGTACTTC
clone size: few; J gene: TRBJ2-7; V gene: TRBV18; D gene: -; CDR3 protein: CASSPYLNEQYF; CDR3 DNA: TGTGCCAGCTCACCATATCTTAACGAGCAGTACTTC
clone size: many; J gene: TRBJ1-1; V gene: TRBV2; D gene: TRBD1; CDR3 protein: CASRGQMNTEAFF; CDR3 DNA: TGTGCCAGCAGGGGACAGATGAACACTGAAGCTTTCTTT
clone size: -; J gene: TRBJ2-1; V gene: TRBV4-1; D gene: TRBD2; CDR3 protein: CASSQGRLGTSGLNEQFF; CDR3 DNA: TGCGCCAGCAGCCAAGGACGTTTAGGGACTAGCGGGCTCAATGAGCAGTTCTTC
clone size: few; J gene: TRBJ2-1; V gene: TRBV5-6; D gene: TRBD1; CDR3 protein: CASSWGSGQAIYNEQFF; CDR3 DNA: TGTGCCAGCAGCTGGGGCAGCGGACAGGCCATCTACAATGAGCAGTTCTTC
clone size: -; J gene: TRBJ1-1; V gene: TRBV3-1; D gene: -; CDR3 protein: CASSQAEGGAFF; CDR3 DNA: TGTGCCAGCAGCCAAGCTGAAGGAGGAGCTTTCTTT
clone size: -; J gene: TRBJ2-1; V gene: TRBV4-3; D gene: TRBD2; CDR3 protein: CASSQGSGMGYNEQFF; CDR3 DNA: TGCGCCAGCAGCCAAGGAAGCGGGATGGGCTACAATGAGCAGTTCTTC
clone size: few; J gene: TRBJ2-4; V gene: TRBV7-9; D gene: -; CDR3 protein: CASSRNIQYF; CDR3 DNA: TGTGCCAGCAGCAGAAACATTCAGTACTTC
clone size: -; J gene: TRBJ1-2; V gene: TRBV7-9; D gene: -; CDR3 protein: CASSLAFPSGEGYTF; CDR3 DNA: TGTGCCAGCAGCTTAGCCTTCCCGTCGGGGGAGGGCTACACCTTC
clone size: few; J gene: TRBJ1-5; V gene: TRBV7-8; D gene: TRBD1; CDR3 protein: CASSLRNRGGLLNQPQHF; CDR3 DNA: TGTGCCAGCAGCTTAAGGAACAGGGGAGGCCTTCTGAATCAGCCCCAGCATTTT
clone size: -; J gene: TRBJ2-1; V gene: TRBV14; D gene: TRBD1; CDR3 protein: CASSQDDRASNEQFF; CDR3 DNA: TGTGCCAGCAGCCAAGATGACAGGGCCTCCAATGAGCAGTTCTTC
clone size: few; J gene: TRBJ2-3; V gene: TRBV27; D gene: TRBD2; CDR3 protein: CASRRREGPTPDTQYF; CDR3 DNA: TGTGCCAGCAGGCGGCGGGAGGGCCCAACTCCAGATACGCAGTATTTT
clone size: -; J gene: TRBJ2-2; V gene: TRBV2; D gene: TRBD1; CDR3 protein: CASRRDRFANTGELFF; CDR3 DNA: TGTGCCAGCAGGCGGGACAGGTTCGCGAACACCGGGGAGCTGTTTTTT
clone size: few; J gene: TRBJ1-5; V gene: TRBV12-3/TRBV12-4; D gene: -; CDR3 protein: CASSLAEVQPQHF; CDR3 DNA: TGTGCCAGCAGTTTAGCGGAAGTTCAGCCCCAGCATTTT
clone size: -; J gene: TRBJ2-1; V gene: TRBV24-1; D gene: TRBD1; CDR3 protein: CATSDWTGPTNDQFF; CDR3 DNA: TGTGCCACCAGTGATTGGACAGGCCCTACCAATGACCAGTTCTTC
clone size: -; J gene: TRBJ2-5; V gene: TRBV29-1; D gene: -; CDR3 protein: CSVEGVGVETQYF; CDR3 DNA: TGCAGCGTTGAAGGCGTGGGAGTAGAGACCCAGTACTTC
clone size: -; J gene: TRBJ2-5; V gene: TRBV4-1; D gene: -; CDR3 protein: CASSRSRAGNQETQYF; CDR3 DNA: TGCGCCAGCAGCCGGTCCCGAGCAGGAAACCAAGAGACCCAGTACTTC
clone size: many; J gene: TRBJ2-1; V gene: TRBV5-1; D gene: -; CDR3 protein: CASSLGPPVHNEQFF; CDR3 DNA: TGCGCCAGCAGCTTGGGCCCTCCGGTGCACAATGAGCAGTTCTTC
clone size: -; J gene: TRBJ2-5; V gene: TRBV7-9; D gene: -; CDR3 protein: CASSSGQKRETQYF; CDR3 DNA: TGTGCCAGCAGCTCTGGACAGAAGCGAGAGACCCAGTACTTC
clone size: few; J gene: TRBJ2-7; V gene: TRBV4-1; D gene: TRBD1; CDR3 protein: CASSLRDRLSEQYF; CDR3 DNA: TGCGCCAGCAGCCTCCGGGACAGGCTTAGCGAGCAGTACTTC
clone size: few; J gene: TRBJ2-1; V gene: TRBV9; D gene: TRBD2; CDR3 protein: CASSPGLVNNEQFF; CDR3 DNA: TGTGCCAGCAGCCCTGGACTAGTCAACAATGAGCAGTTCTTC
clone size: -; J gene: TRBJ1-2; V gene: TRBV10-3; D gene: -; CDR3 protein: CAINPDSGYGYTF; CDR3 DNA: TGTGCCATCAACCCGGACTCAGGCTATGGCTACACCTTC
clone size: -; J gene: TRBJ2-4; V gene: TRBV2; D gene: -; CDR3 protein: CASRIVAHIQYF; CDR3 DNA: TGTGCCAGCAGAATCGTAGCCCACATTCAGTACTTC
clone size: few; J gene: TRBJ2-1; V gene: TRBV7-9; D gene: -; CDR3 protein: CASSLAEGWLANNEQFF; CDR3 DNA: TGTGCCAGCAGCTTAGCGGAGGGGTGGCTAGCTAACAATGAGCAGTTCTTC
clone size: -; J gene: TRBJ2-5; V gene: TRBV2; D gene: -; CDR3 protein: CASSENTKETQYF; CDR3 DNA: TGTGCCAGCAGTGAAAACACCAAAGAGACCCAGTACTTC
clone size: few; J gene: TRBJ1-6; V gene: TRBV10-3; D gene: -; CDR3 protein: CATTGTYNSPLHF; CDR3 DNA: TGTGCCACCACAGGGACTTATAATTCACCCCTCCACTTT
clone size: -; J gene: TRBJ2-1; V gene: TRBV30; D gene: TRBD2; CDR3 protein: CAWTSQRGTSGPYNEQFF; CDR3 DNA: TGTGCCTGGACAAGCCAACGCGGGACTAGCGGCCCCTACAATGAGCAGTTCTTC
clone size: few; J gene: TRBJ2-7; V gene: TRBV6-2/TRBV6-3; D gene: -; CDR3 protein: CASSNDVRHRVYEQYF; CDR3 DNA: TGTGCCAGCAGCAACGATGTCCGACACAGGGTCTACGAGCAGTACTTC
clone size: few; J gene: TRBJ2-7; V gene: TRBV15; D gene: -; CDR3 protein: CATSRDEGEQYF; CDR3 DNA: TGTGCCACCAGCAGAGATGAGGGCGAGCAGTACTTC
clone size: -; J gene: TRBJ2-3; V gene: TRBV25-1; D gene: -; CDR3 protein: CASSEPHTQYF; CDR3 DNA: TGTGCCAGCAGTGAGCCTCATACGCAGTATTTT
clone size: -; J gene: TRBJ1-6; V gene: TRBV20-1; D gene: TRBD1; CDR3 protein: CSAPGQYNSPLHF; CDR3 DNA: TGCAGTGCGCCGGGACAGTATAATTCACCCCTCCACTTT
clone size: few; J gene: TRBJ2-7; V gene: TRBV12-3/TRBV12-4; D gene: -; CDR3 protein: CASGGSRRSGSSYEQYF; CDR3 DNA: TGTGCCAGCGGAGGGTCGCGGCGGAGTGGGTCCTCCTACGAGCAGTACTTC
clone size: -; J gene: TRBJ2-7; V gene: TRBV7-2; D gene: -; CDR3 protein: CASSFSNHEQYF; CDR3 DNA: TGTGCCAGCAGCTTCAGTAATCACGAGCAGTACTTC
clone size: few; J gene: TRBJ2-1; V gene: TRBV5-1; D gene: -; CDR3 protein: CASRGREWDEQFF; CDR3 DNA: TGCGCCAGCAGAGGACGGGAGTGGGATGAGCAGTTCTTC